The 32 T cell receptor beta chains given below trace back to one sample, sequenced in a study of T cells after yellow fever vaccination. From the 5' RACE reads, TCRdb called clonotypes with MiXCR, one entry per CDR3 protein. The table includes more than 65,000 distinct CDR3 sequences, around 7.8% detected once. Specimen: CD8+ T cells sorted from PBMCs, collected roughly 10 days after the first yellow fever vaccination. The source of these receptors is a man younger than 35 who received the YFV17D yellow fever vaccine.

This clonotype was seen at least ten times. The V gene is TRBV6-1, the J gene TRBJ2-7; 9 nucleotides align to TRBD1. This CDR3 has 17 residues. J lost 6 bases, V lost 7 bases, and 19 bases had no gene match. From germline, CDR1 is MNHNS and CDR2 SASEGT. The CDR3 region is CASIPSGGTGFLAEQYF. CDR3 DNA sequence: TGTGCCAGCATCCCCTCCGGAGGGACAGGGTTTCTGGCCGAGCAGTACTTC.

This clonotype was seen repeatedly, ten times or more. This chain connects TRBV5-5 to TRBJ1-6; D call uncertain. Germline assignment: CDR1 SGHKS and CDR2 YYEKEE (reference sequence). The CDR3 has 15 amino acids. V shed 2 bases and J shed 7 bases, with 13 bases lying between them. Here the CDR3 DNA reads TGTGCCAGCAGCTTATATTCCAGCACCAATTCACCCCTCCACTTT. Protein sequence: CASSLYSSTNSPLHF. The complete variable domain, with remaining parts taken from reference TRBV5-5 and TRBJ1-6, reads DAGVTQSPTHLIKTRGQQVTLRCSPISGHKSVSWYQQVLGQGPQFIFQYYEKEERGRGNFPDRFSARQFPNYSSELNVNALLLGDSALYLCASSLYSSTNSPLHFGNGTRLTVT.

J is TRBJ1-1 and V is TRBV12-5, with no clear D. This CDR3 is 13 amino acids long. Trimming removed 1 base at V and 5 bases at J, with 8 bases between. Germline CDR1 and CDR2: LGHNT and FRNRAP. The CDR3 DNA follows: TGTGCTAGTGGTTTGGAGGGTGGGACTGAAGCTTTCTTT. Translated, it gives CASGLEGGTEAFF. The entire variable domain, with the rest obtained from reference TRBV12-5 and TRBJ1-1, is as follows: DARVTQTPRHKVTEMGQEVTMRCQPILGHNTVFWYRQTMMQGLELLAYFRNRAPLDDSGMPKDRFSAEMPDATLATLKIQPSEPRDSAVYFCASGLEGGTEAFFGQGTRLTVV.

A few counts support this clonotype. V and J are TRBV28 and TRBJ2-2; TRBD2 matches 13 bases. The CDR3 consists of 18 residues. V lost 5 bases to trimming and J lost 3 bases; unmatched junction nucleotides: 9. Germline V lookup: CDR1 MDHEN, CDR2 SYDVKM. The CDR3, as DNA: TGTGCCAGCAGTCAAAGGACTAGCGGGGGTCTTTACACCGGGGAGCTGTTTTTT. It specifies CASSQRTSGGLYTGELFF.

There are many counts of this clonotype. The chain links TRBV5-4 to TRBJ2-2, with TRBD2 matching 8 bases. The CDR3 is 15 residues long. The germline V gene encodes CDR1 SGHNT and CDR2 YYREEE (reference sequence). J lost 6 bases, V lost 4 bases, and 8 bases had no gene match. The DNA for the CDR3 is TGTGCCAGCAGCGCCGGACTAGCAGGGGCCGGGGAGCTGTTTTTT. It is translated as CASSAGLAGAGELFF. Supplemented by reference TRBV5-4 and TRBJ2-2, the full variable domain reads ETGVTQSPTHLIKTRGQQVTLRCSSQSGHNTVSWYQQALGQGPQFIFQYYREEENGRGNFPPRFSGLQFPNYSSELNVNALELDDSALYLCASSAGLAGAGELFFGEGSRLTVL.

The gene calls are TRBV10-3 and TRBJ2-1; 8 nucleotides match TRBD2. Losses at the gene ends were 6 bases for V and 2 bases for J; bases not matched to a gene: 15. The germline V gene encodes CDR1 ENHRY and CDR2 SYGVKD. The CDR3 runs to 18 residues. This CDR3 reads CAISKTNISGDAYNEQFF. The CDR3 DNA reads TGTGCCATCAGCAAGACTAACATTAGCGGGGACGCCTACAATGAGCAGTTCTTC.

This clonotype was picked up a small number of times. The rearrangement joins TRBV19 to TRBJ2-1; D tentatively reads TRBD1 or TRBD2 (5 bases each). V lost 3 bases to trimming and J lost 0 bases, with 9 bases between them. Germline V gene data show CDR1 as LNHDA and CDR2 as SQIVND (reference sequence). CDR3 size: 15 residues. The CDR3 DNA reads TGTGCCAGTAGTATGAGTGGGGGCTCCTACAATGAGCAGTTCTTC. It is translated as CASSMSGGSYNEQFF.

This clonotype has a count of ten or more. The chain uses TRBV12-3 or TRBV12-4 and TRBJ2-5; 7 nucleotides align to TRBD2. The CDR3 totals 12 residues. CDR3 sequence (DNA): TGTGCTACCGGGGTCGGGGGGGAGACCCAGTACTTC. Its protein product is CATGVGGETQYF.

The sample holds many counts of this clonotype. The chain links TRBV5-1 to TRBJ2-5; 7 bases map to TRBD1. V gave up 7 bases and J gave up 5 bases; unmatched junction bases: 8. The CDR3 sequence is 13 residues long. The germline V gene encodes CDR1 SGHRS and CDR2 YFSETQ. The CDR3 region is CASSDLTGETQYF. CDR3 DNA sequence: TGCGCCAGCTCAGATCTGACAGGGGAGACCCAGTACTTC.

CDR3 DNA: TGTGCCAGCAGAGACAGGGGCACTGAAGCTTTCTTT. It specifies CASRDRGTEAFF. The chain joins TRBV6-1 to TRBJ1-1, with 8 nucleotides matching TRBD1. This CDR3 region has 12 residues. CDR1 and CDR2 (germline): MNHNS, SASEGT. With V trimmed by 6 bases and J by 4 bases, 1 base remained unmatched.

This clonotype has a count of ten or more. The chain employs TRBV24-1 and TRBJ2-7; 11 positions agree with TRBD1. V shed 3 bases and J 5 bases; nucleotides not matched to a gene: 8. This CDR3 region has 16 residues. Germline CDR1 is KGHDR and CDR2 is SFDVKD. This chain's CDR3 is CATSDGWTGGPHEQYV. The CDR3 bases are TGTGCCACCAGTGATGGGTGGACAGGGGGCCCTCACGAGCAGTACGTC.

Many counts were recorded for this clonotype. The CDR3 protein is CASSFGGQKNTEAFF. Here the CDR3 DNA reads TGCGCCAGCAGCTTTGGGGGACAGAAGAACACTGAAGCTTTCTTT. The chain is built from TRBV5-1 and TRBJ1-1; 7 bases fit TRBD1. The junction had 5 bases not matched to a gene; V was cut back by 2 bases and J by 1 base. The germline V gene encodes CDR1 SGHRS and CDR2 YFSETQ. The CDR3 extends over 15 amino acids.

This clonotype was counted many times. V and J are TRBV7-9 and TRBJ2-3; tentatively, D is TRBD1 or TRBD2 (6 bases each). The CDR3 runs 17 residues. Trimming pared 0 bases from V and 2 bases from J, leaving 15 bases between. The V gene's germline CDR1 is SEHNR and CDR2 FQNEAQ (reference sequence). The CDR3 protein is CASSLAPRGAATDTQYF. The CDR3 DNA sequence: TGTGCCAGCAGCTTAGCTCCGAGGGGGGCAGCCACAGATACGCAGTATTTT.

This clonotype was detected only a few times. The CDR3 sequence is CASSLRGRGPNTGELFF. Here the CDR3 DNA reads TGTGCCAGCTCACTCAGGGGCAGGGGCCCGAACACCGGGGAGCTGTTTTTT. The chain combines TRBV18 with TRBJ2-2; possible D gene TRBD1, 6 bases. This CDR3 is 17 amino acids long. Germline values: CDR1 KGHSH, CDR2 LQKENI. V was pared by 4 bases and J by 0 bases, with 15 bases between.

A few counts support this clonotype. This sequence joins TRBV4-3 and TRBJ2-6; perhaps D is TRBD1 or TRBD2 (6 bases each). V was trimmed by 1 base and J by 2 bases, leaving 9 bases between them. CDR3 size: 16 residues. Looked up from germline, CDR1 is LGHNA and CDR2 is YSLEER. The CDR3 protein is CASSQAEGAGANVLTF. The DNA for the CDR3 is TGCGCCAGCAGCCAAGCGGAGGGGGCTGGGGCCAACGTCCTGACTTTC.

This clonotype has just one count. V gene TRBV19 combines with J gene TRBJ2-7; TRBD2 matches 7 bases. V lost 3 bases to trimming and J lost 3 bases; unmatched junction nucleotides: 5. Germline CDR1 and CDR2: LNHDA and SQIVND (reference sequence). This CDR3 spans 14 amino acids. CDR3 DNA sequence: TGTGCCAGTAGTATGGGAGGGGCAGGCTACGAGCAGTACGTC. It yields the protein CASSMGGAGYEQYV.

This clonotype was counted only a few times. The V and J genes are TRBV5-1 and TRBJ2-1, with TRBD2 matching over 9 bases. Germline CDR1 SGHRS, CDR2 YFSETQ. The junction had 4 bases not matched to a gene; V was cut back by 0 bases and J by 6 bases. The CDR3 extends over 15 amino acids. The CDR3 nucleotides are TGCGCCAGCAGCTTGGTTGCGGGGGGGACCAATGAGCAGTTCTTC. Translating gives CASSLVAGGTNEQFF.

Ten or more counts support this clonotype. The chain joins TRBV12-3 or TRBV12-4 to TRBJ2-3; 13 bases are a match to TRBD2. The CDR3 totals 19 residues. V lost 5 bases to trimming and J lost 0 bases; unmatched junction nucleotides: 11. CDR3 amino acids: CASSDPGLAGALSTDTQYF. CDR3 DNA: TGTGCCAGCAGTGACCCTGGACTAGCGGGGGCCCTTAGCACAGATACGCAGTATTTT.

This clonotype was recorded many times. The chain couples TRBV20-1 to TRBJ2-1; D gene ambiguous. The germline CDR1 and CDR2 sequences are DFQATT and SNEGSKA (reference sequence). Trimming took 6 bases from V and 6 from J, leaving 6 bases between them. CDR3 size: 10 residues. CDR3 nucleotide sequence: TGCAGTGCGGCCATCAATGAGCAGTTCTTC. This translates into CSAAINEQFF.

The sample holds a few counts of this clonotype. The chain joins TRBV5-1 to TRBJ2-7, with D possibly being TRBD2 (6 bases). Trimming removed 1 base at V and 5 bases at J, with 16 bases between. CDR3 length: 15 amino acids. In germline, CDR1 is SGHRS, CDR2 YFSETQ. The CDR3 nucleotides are TGCGCCAGCAGCTTGACCGGGAGTCGATGGAACGAGCAGTACTTC. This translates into CASSLTGSRWNEQYF.

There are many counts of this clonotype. In DNA, the CDR3 is TGTGCCACCAGTCAGGGAATTGAAGCTTTCTTT. It yields the protein CATSQGIEAFF. V gene TRBV15 combines with J gene TRBJ1-1; tentatively, D is TRBD1 (5 bases). Trimming took 6 bases from V and 7 from J, leaving 9 bases between them. This CDR3 comprises 11 residues. CDR1 LNHNV and CDR2 YYDKDF come from the germline V gene (reference sequence).

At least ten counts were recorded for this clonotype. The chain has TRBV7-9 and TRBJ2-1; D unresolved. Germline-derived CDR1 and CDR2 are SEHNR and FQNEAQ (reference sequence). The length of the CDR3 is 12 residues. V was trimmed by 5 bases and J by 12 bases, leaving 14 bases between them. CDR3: CASSGAGRWQFF. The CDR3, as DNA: TGTGCCAGCAGCGGCGCTGGGCGTTGGCAGTTCTTC.

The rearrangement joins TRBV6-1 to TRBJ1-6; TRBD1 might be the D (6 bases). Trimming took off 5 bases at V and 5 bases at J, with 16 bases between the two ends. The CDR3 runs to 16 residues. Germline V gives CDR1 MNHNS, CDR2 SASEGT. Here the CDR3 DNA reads TGTGCCAGCAGTAAGCACTGGACAGTCAATAATTCACCCCTCCACTTT. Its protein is CASSKHWTVNNSPLHF.

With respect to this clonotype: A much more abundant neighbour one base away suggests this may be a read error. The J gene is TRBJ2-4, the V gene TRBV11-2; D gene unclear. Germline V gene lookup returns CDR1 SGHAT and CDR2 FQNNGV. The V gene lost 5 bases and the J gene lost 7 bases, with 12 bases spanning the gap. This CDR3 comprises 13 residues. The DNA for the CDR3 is TGTGCCAGCAGCCTCTCTGAACATAACATTCAGTACTTC. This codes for CASSLSEHNIQYF. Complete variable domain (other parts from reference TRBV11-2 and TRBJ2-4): EAGVAQSPRYKIIEKRQSVAFWCNPISGHATLYWYQQILGQGPKLLIQFQNNGVVDDSQLPKDRFSAERLKGVDSTLKIQPAKLEDSAVYLCASSLSEHNIQYFGAGTRLSVL.

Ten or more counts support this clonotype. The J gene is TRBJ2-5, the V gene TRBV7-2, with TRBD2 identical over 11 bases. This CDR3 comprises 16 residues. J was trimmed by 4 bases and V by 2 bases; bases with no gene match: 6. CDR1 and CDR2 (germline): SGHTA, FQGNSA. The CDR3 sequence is CASSLRIAGGLETQYF. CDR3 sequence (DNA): TGTGCCAGCAGCTTACGGATAGCGGGGGGGTTAGAGACCCAGTACTTC.

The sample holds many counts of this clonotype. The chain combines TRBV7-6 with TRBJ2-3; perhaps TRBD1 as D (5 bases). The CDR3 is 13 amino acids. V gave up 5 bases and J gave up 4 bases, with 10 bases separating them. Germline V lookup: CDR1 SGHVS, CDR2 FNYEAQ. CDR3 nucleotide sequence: TGTGCCAGCAGCCCCGACAGCGCAGATACGCAGTATTTT. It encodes CASSPDSADTQYF.

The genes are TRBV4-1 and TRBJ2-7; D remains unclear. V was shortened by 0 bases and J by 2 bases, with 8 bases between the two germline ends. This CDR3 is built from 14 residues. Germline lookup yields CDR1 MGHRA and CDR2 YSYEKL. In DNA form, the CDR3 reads TGCGCCAGCAGCCAAGAGGCGTCAGCCTACGAGCAGTACTTC. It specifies CASSQEASAYEQYF.

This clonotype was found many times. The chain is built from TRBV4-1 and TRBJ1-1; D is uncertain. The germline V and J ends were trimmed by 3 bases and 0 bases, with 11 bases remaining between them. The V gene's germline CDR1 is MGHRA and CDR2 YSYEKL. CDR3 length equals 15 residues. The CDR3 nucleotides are TGCGCCAGCAGCCAGCGACGGATCGTGAACACTGAAGCTTTCTTT. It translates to CASSQRRIVNTEAFF.

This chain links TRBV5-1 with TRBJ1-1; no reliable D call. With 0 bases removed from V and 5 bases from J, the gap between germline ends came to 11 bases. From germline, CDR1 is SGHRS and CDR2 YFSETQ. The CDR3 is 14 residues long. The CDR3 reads CASSLVGRPTEAFF. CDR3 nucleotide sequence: TGCGCCAGCAGCTTGGTTGGCAGACCAACTGAAGCTTTCTTT. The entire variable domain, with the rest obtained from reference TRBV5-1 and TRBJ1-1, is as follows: KAGVTQTPRYLIKTRGQQVTLSCSPISGHRSVSWYQQTPGQGLQFLFEYFSETQRNKGNFPGRFSGRQFSNSRSEMNVSTLELGDSALYLCASSLVGRPTEAFFGQGTRLTVV.

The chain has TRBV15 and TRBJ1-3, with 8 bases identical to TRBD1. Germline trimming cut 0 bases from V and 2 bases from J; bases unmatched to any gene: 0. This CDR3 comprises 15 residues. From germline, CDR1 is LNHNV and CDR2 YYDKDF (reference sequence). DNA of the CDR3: TGTGCCACCAGCAGAGAGACAGGGGCTGGAAACACCATATATTTT. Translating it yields CATSRETGAGNTIYF.

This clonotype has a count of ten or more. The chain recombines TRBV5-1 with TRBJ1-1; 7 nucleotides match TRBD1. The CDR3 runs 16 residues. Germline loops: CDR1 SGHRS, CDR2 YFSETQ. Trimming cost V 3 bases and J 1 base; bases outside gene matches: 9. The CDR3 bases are TGCGCCAGCAGCTACGCACCGGGACAGACGAACACTGAAGCTTTCTTT. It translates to CASSYAPGQTNTEAFF.

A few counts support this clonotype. The CDR3 loop is CASRTVGAFRTQYF. The DNA of the CDR3 is TGTGCCAGCAGAACGGTCGGCGCCTTCAGGACCCAGTACTTC. The V call is TRBV12-3 or TRBV12-4, the J call TRBJ2-5; D remains unclear. Trimming shortened V by 6 bases and J by 7 bases, and 18 bases separated the two germline ends. The CDR3 loop spans 14 amino acids.